This entry features one TCR beta chain sequence. At one end, the junction sequence differs from germline, possibly due to a read error. These data are taken from a study of blood T cell repertoires in COVID-19. Some clones are missing from TCRdb's copy, which holds only in-frame ones; the method was immunoSEQ multiplex PCR. This sample has some 170,000 clones, with about 90% found just once. CDR3 length: 13 residues. CDR1 is SGHAT, CDR2 FQNNGV, per germline. The TCR sequence derives from a human donor with acute COVID-19. The donor label of this sample is uncertain. The genes are TRBV11-2 and TRBJ1-4; D unclear. The sequencing sample was made of PBMCs or T cells enriched from blood (not recorded which). The CDR3 region is CASSLAENEKLFF. The CDR3, as DNA: TGTGCCAGCAGCTTAGCTGAGAATGAGAAACTGTTTTTT.